Below, 10 T cell receptor beta chains from the same sample are listed, as sequenced in a study of T cells in Graves' hyperthyroidism and ophthalmopathy. Researchers took RNA transcripts and amplified the TCR beta CDR3 regions from them. In the first-round RT-PCR of the TCR CDR3, the HTBI primer set was used. TCRdb reanalysed the multiplex PCR reads using MiXCR and keeps one entry per CDR3 protein. The sample consists of roughly 500,000 distinct CDR3 sequences, over 45% of them appearing once. Material for sequencing was peripheral blood or thyroid tissue (not recorded which). These receptors were taken from an adult woman with Graves' disease, either hyperthyroidism or ophthalmopathy (not recorded which).

This clonotype is judged large. The chain carries TRBV7-9 and TRBJ1-2; D gene ambiguous. Germline CDR1 reads SEHNR; CDR2 reads FQNEAQ (reference sequence). The CDR3 spans 13 residues. Trimming took off 5 bases at V and 2 bases at J, with 9 bases between the two ends. Written as DNA, the CDR3 is TGTGCCAGCAGCGGACCCCTAAACTATGGCTACACCTTC. Residues: CASSGPLNYGYTF. The full variable domain, with the rest looked up from reference TRBV7-9 and TRBJ1-2, is DTGVSQNPRHKITKRGQNVTFRCDPISEHNRLYWYRQTLGQGPEFLTYFQNEAQLEKSRLLSDRFSAERPKGSFSTLEIQRTEQGDSAMYLCASSGPLNYGYTFGSGTRLTVV.

Many counts were recorded for this clonotype. The CDR3 is CSARGEVSSGGQETQYF. CDR3 coding DNA: TGCAGTGCTAGGGGAGAAGTCTCAAGCGGGGGACAAGAGACCCAGTACTTC. The chain is built from TRBV20-1 and TRBJ2-5; 8 bases are a match to TRBD2. Germline CDR1 is DFQATT and CDR2 is SNEGSKA (reference sequence). The CDR3 loop spans 17 amino acids. The V and J ends lost 3 bases and 2 bases, in that order; junction bases with no gene match: 14.

Details on this clonotype: One junction end disagrees with the germline gene, perhaps due to a read error. This rearrangement joins TRBV29-1 to TRBJ1-1; 7 nucleotides line up with TRBD1. This CDR3 has 14 residues. Germline loops: CDR1 SQVTM, CDR2 ANQGSEA. The CDR3 is CSVEEQGRNAEAFF. As DNA, the CDR3 is TGCAGCGTTGAAGAACAGGGGCGGAACGCTGAAGCTTTCTTT.

The CDR3 nucleotides read TGTGCCATCAGTGACGGGACAGGAGGCCAAGAGACCCAGTACTTC. This encodes CAISDGTGGQETQYF. The chain recombines TRBV10-3 with TRBJ2-5; 8 nucleotides line up with TRBD1. After removal of 3 bases from V and 1 base from J, the junction contained 4 bases not matched to a gene. The CDR3 is made up of 15 amino acids. The V gene's germline CDR1 is ENHRY and CDR2 SYGVKD.

This clonotype showed up many times. The rearrangement joins TRBV7-2 to TRBJ2-5; D unclear. Germline-derived CDR1 and CDR2 are SGHTA and FQGNSA. Trimming left V 0 bases short and J 5 bases short, with 10 bases between. The CDR3 is 14 amino acids. CDR3 protein: CASSLAAVWETQYF. In DNA form, the CDR3 reads TGTGCCAGCAGCTTAGCGGCCGTTTGGGAGACCCAGTACTTC.

This clonotype was counted at least ten times. V gene TRBV7-9 combines with J gene TRBJ2-5; D might be TRBD1 (6 bases). Trimming removed 4 bases from V and 4 bases from J, with 7 bases in between. This CDR3 contains 12 residues. The germline V gene has CDR1 SEHNR and CDR2 FQNEAQ (reference sequence). The CDR3 sequence is CASSSQGETQYF. In DNA, the CDR3 is TGTGCCAGCAGCTCACAGGGAGAGACCCAGTACTTC.

To note about this clonotype: One junction end disagrees with the germline gene, perhaps due to a read error. The chain joins TRBV28 to TRBJ2-7; 10 bases match TRBD1. The CDR3 is made up of 16 amino acids. Germline V lookup: CDR1 MDHEN, CDR2 SYDVKM. Written as DNA, the CDR3 is TGTGCCAGCGGTTTATTGCCCGACAGGGGGCGGCACGAGCAGTACTTC. Protein: CASGLLPDRGRHEQYF. The variable domain in full, with the rest retrieved from reference TRBV28 and TRBJ2-7, is DVKVTQSSRYLVKRTGEKVFLECVQDMDHENMFWYRQDPGLGLRLIYFSYDVKMKEKGDIPEGYSVSREKKERFSLILESASTNQTSMYLCASGLLPDRGRHEQYFGPGTRLTVT.

This clonotype was observed a single time. V gene TRBV29-1 combines with J gene TRBJ2-7; 7 bases match TRBD1. The J segment lost 4 bases and the V segment lost 5 bases, leaving 11 bases of the junction unmatched. Germline assignment: CDR1 SQVTM and CDR2 ANQGSEA. CDR3 length: 14 amino acids. The CDR3 loop reads CSVFSGGTVYEQYF. CDR3 DNA sequence: TGCAGCGTTTTCTCAGGGGGAACAGTGTACGAGCAGTACTTC.

This clonotype was seen only a few times. The V gene is TRBV15, the J gene TRBJ2-7; a possible D gene is TRBD1 (5 bases). This CDR3 is 13 amino acids long. The ends were cut back, 0 bases at V and 6 bases at J, with 9 bases in the middle. Germline V gives CDR1 LNHNV, CDR2 YYDKDF (reference sequence). In DNA, the CDR3 is TGTGCCACCAGCAGAGACCGACAGTTCGAGCAGTACTTC. Its protein is CATSRDRQFEQYF.

This chain uses TRBV14 with TRBJ2-7, with D unresolved. CDR1 SGHDN and CDR2 FVKESK come from the germline V gene. The CDR3 consists of 16 residues. Trimming removed 0 bases from V and 2 bases from J, with 14 bases in between. CDR3 DNA sequence: TGTGCCAGCAGCCAAGATCCCCGGCGGTCAACCTACGAGCAGTACTTC. Translating it yields CASSQDPRRSTYEQYF.